Each of the 5 T cell receptor beta chains below was sequenced from the same sample in a study of glioma-infiltrating T cells after dendritic cell vaccination. Some clones are missing from TCRdb's copy, which holds only in-frame ones; the method was immunoSEQ multiplex PCR. Of approximately 22,000 clones listed, around 74% are singletons. The source material was blood, sampled before dendritic cell vaccination. The receptors were sampled from a human donor with glioblastoma.

J is TRBJ2-2 and V is TRBV18; TRBD1 matches 8 bases. Germline CDR1 and CDR2: KGHSH and LQKENI. This CDR3 spans 14 amino acids. V was clipped by 3 bases and J by 6 bases; unmatched bases: 3. The CDR3 DNA follows: TGTGCCAGCTCACCTCAGACAGGGGCCGGGGAGCTGTTTTTT. It is translated as CASSPQTGAGELFF.

The rearrangement uses TRBV6-4 and TRBJ2-2; D may be TRBD2 (6 bases). The V gene's germline CDR1 is MRHNA and CDR2 SNTAGT. The V end lost 2 bases, the J end lost 6 bases, and 7 bases lay between the germline ends. CDR3 length: 13 amino acids. This CDR3 is CASSDGEAGELFF. DNA of the CDR3: TGTGCCAGCAGTGACGGGGAGGCCGGGGAGCTGTTTTTT.

The V gene is TRBV7-6, the J gene TRBJ2-1; TRBD2 matches 9 bases. Germline assignment: CDR1 SGHVS and CDR2 FNYEAQ. The ends lost 4 bases at V and 3 bases at J; junction bases unmatched: 10. The CDR3 is made up of 17 amino acids. The CDR3 reads CASSSGASGTNYNEQFF. The CDR3 coding sequence is TGTGCCAGCAGCTCAGGGGCTAGCGGGACGAACTACAATGAGCAGTTCTTC.

This clone came up once. The chain is built from TRBV7-8 and TRBJ2-7; 14 nucleotides agree with TRBD2. Germline CDR1 and CDR2: SGHVS and FQNEAQ. V gave up 4 bases and J gave up 6 bases; unmatched junction bases: 11. This CDR3 spans 17 amino acids. The CDR3 nucleotides are TGTGCCAGCAGCTACGGACTAGCGGGAGGACTTAAGTTCGAGCAGTACTTC. Its protein product is CASSYGLAGGLKFEQYF.

The gene calls are TRBV5-6 and TRBJ1-1, with D tentatively TRBD1 (6 bases). The germline CDR1 and CDR2 sequences are SGHDT and YYEEEE. This CDR3 contains 16 residues. V lost 0 bases, J lost 1 base, and 13 bases lay in between. This CDR3 reads CASSLAGVGQNTEAFF. In nucleotides, the CDR3 is TGTGCCAGCAGCTTGGCCGGCGTGGGACAGAACACTGAAGCTTTCTTT.